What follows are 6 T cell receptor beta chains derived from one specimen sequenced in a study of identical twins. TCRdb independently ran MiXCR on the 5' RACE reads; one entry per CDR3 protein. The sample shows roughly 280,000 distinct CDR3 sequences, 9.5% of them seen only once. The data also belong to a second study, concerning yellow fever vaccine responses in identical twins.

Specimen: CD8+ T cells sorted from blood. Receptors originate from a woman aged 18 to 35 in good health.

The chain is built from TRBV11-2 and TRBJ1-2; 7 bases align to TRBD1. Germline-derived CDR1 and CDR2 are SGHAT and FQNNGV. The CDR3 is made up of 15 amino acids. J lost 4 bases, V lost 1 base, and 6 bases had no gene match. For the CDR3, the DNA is TGTGCCAGCAGCTTAGGGGGACAGTCGATCTATGGCTACACCTTC. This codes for CASSLGGQSIYGYTF. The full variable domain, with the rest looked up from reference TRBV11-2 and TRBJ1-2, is EAGVAQSPRYKIIEKRQSVAFWCNPISGHATLYWYQQILGQGPKLLIQFQNNGVVDDSQLPKDRFSAERLKGVDSTLKIQPAKLEDSAVYLCASSLGGQSIYGYTFGSGTRLTVV.

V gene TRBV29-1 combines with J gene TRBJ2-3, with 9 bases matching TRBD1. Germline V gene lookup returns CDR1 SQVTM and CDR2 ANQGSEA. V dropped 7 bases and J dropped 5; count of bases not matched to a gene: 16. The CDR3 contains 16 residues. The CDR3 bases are TGCAGCGCCGGGGGCTTTGGGACAGGGTTAGGAGATACGCAGTATTTT. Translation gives CSAGGFGTGLGDTQYF.

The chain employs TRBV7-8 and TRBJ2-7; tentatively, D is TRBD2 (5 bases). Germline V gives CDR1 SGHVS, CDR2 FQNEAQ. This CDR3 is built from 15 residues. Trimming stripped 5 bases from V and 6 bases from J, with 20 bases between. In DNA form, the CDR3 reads TGTGCCAGCAGCCCCGGGGTTGCGTTAAGTAGCGAGCAGTACTTC. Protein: CASSPGVALSSEQYF.

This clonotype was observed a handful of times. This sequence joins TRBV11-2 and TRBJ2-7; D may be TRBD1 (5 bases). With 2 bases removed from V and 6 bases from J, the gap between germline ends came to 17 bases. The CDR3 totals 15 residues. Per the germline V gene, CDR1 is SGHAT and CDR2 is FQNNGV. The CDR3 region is CASSLMSTGWSEQYF. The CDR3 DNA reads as TGTGCCAGCAGCTTAATGAGCACAGGTTGGTCCGAGCAGTACTTC.

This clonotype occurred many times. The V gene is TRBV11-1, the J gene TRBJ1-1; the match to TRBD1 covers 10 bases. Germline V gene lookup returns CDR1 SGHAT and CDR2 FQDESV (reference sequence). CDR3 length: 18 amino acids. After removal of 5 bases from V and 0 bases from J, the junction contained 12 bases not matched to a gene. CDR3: CASSVTGTGEVMNTEAFF. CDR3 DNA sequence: TGTGCCAGCAGCGTTACCGGGACAGGGGAGGTCATGAACACTGAAGCTTTCTTT.

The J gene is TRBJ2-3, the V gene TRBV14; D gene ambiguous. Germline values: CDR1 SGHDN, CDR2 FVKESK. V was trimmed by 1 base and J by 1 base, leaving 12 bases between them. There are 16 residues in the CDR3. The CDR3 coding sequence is TGTGCCAGCAGCCAAGGAGCTTTCCTGCGCACAGATACGCAGTATTTT. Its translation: CASSQGAFLRTDTQYF.